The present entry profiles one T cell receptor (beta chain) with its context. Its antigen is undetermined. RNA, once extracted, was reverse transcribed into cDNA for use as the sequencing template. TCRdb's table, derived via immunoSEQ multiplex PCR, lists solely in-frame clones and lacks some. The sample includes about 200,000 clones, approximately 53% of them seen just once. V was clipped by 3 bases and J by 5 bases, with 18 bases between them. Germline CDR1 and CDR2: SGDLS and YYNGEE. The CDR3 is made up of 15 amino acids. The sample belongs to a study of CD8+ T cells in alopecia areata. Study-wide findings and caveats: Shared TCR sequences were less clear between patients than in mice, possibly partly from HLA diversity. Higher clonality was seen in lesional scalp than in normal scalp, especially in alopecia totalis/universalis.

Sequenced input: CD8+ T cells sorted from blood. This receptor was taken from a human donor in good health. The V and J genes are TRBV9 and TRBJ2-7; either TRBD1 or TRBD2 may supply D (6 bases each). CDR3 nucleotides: TGTGCCAGCAGCGCCGGGGGCGACCGACCCCACGAGCAGTACTTC. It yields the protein CASSAGGDRPHEQYF.